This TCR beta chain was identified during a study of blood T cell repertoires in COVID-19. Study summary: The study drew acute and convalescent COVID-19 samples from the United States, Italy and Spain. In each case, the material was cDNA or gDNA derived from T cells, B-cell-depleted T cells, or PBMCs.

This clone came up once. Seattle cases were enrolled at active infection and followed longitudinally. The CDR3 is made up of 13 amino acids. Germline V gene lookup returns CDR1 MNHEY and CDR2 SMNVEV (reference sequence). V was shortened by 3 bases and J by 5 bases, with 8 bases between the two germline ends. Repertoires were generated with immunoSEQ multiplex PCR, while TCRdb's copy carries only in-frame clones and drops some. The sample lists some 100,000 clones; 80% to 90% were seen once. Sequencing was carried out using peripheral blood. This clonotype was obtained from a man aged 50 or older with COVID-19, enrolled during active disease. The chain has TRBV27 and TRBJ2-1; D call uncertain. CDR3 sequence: CASSLSRNNEQFF. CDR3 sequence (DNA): TGTGCCAGCAGTTTGTCTAGAAACAATGAGCAGTTCTTC.